The 13 T cell receptor beta chains presented below share a single source sample, sequenced in a study of cytomegalovirus exposure and HLA in healthy donors. Sequencing was performed with immunoSEQ multiplex PCR; in TCRdb, only in-frame clones are kept and a portion is missing. The table includes around 150,000 clones, 86% detected once. The sample comprised PBMCs. The origin of the receptors is a young woman in good health and CMV-seronegative.

This rearrangement joins TRBV30 to TRBJ2-5, with 15 bases identical to TRBD2. The V and J ends lost 7 bases and 5 bases, in that order; junction bases with no gene match: 11. This CDR3 is built from 16 residues. Germline V gene sequence: CDR1 GTSNPN, CDR2 SVGIG (reference sequence). The CDR3, as DNA: TGTGCCTACCGCTCAGGACTAGCGGGAGGGCGGGAGACCCAGTACTTC. It specifies CAYRSGLAGGRETQYF.

This clone was detected only once. The J gene is TRBJ2-7, the V gene TRBV18, with unresolved D. Looked up from germline, CDR1 is KGHSH and CDR2 is LQKENI. Trimming shortened V by 3 bases and J by 2 bases, and 11 bases separated the two germline ends. The CDR3 loop spans 14 amino acids. The CDR3 protein is CASSPNVEAYEQYF. For the CDR3, the DNA is TGTGCCAGCTCACCGAATGTAGAGGCCTACGAGCAGTACTTC. Combining the CDR3 with reference TRBV18 and TRBJ2-7 gives the whole variable domain NAGVMQNPRHLVRRRGQEARLRCSPMKGHSHVYWYRQLPEEGLKFMVYLQKENIIDESGMPKERFSAEFPKEGPSILRIQQVVRGDSAAYFCASSPNVEAYEQYFGPGTRLTVT.

The chain employs TRBV5-4 and TRBJ2-5; D not certain. V was pared by 4 bases and J by 4 bases, with 11 bases between. Per the germline V gene, CDR1 is SGHNT and CDR2 is YYREEE (reference sequence). The CDR3 is 13 amino acids. For the CDR3, the DNA is TGTGCCAGCAGCCAGGACCCTTTAGAGACCCAGTACTTC. Translation: CASSQDPLETQYF.

The rearrangement links TRBV28 to TRBJ2-6; 9 nucleotides line up with TRBD1. Germline CDR1 reads MDHEN; CDR2 reads SYDVKM. This CDR3 has 19 residues. Trimming cost V 5 bases and J 2 bases; bases outside gene matches: 13. In DNA, the CDR3 is TGTGCCAGCAGTCCGAAAAAAACCGGGACAGGGCCTGGGGCCAACGTCCTGACTTTC. Residues: CASSPKKTGTGPGANVLTF.

V usage is TRBV7-6 and J usage is TRBJ2-2; maybe TRBD1 (5 bases). In germline, CDR1 is SGHVS, CDR2 FNYEAQ. The CDR3 covers 15 residues. V dropped 1 base and J dropped 4 bases, with 10 bases sitting between them. Here the CDR3 reads CASSLGGRTTGELFF. The DNA for the CDR3 is TGTGCCAGCAGCTTAGGGGGCCGTACCACCGGGGAGCTGTTTTTT.

The rearrangement links TRBV5-6 to TRBJ2-7; a possible D gene is TRBD1 (6 bases). Germline CDR1 SGHDT, CDR2 YYEEEE. This CDR3 has 15 amino acids. V was clipped by 4 bases and J by 7 bases, with 21 bases between them. The CDR3 DNA sequence: TGTGCCAGCAGCAGAAGGACAGAACGCTCAACGGAGCAGTACTTC. It specifies CASSRRTERSTEQYF.

The chain recombines TRBV19 with TRBJ2-5; the match to TRBD2 covers 12 bases. This CDR3 is 16 amino acids long. Looked up from germline, CDR1 is LNHDA and CDR2 is SQIVND (reference sequence). The J segment lost 0 bases and the V segment lost 10 bases, leaving 9 bases of the junction unmatched. CDR3 region: CATTPTSGGYQETQYF. CDR3 DNA sequence: TGTGCCACTACGCCGACTAGCGGGGGTTACCAAGAGACCCAGTACTTC.

The gene calls are TRBV9 and TRBJ2-1, with TRBD2 matching 7 bases. Losses at the gene ends were 2 bases for V and 8 bases for J; bases not matched to a gene: 10. Germline values: CDR1 SGDLS, CDR2 YYNGEE. This CDR3 spans 15 amino acids. The CDR3 nucleotides read TGTGCCAGCAGCGTCACTGGGGGGGAGGGTGATGAGCAGTTCTTC. Its translation is CASSVTGGEGDEQFF.

This sequence joins TRBV5-1 and TRBJ2-3, with a weak D call TRBD2 (5 bases). CDR3 length: 16 residues. Trimming shortened V by 4 bases and J by 1 base, and 16 bases separated the two germline ends. In germline, CDR1 is SGHRS, CDR2 YFSETQ. In nucleotides, the CDR3 is TGCGCCAGCAGCACCTCGGGATATGGGGGCACAGATACGCAGTATTTT. Protein sequence: CASSTSGYGGTDTQYF. The full variable domain, its missing parts supplied by reference TRBV5-1 and TRBJ2-3, is KAGVTQTPRYLIKTRGQQVTLSCSPISGHRSVSWYQQTPGQGLQFLFEYFSETQRNKGNFPGRFSGRQFSNSRSEMNVSTLELGDSALYLCASSTSGYGGTDTQYFGPGTRLTVL.

V usage is TRBV18 and J usage is TRBJ2-1; 7 nucleotides agree with TRBD1. J gave up 4 bases and V 5 bases, and 2 bases lay outside the gene matches. Germline V lookup: CDR1 KGHSH, CDR2 LQKENI. The CDR3 is 13 residues long. The DNA of the CDR3 is TGTGCCAGCTCAGGGGACAGATACAATGAGCAGTTCTTC. Translation gives CASSGDRYNEQFF.

The chain recombines TRBV15 with TRBJ2-3; 7 bases match TRBD2. The V segment lost 3 bases and the J segment 1 base; nucleotides outside the gene matches: 10. Germline values: CDR1 LNHNV, CDR2 YYDKDF (reference sequence). The CDR3 has 17 amino acids. The CDR3 is CATSSGGGSWGTDTQYF. CDR3 DNA sequence: TGTGCCACCAGCAGCGGAGGCGGGAGCTGGGGCACAGATACGCAGTATTTT.

This sequence joins TRBV6-6 and TRBJ1-3; D not resolved. Germline CDR1 and CDR2: MNHNY and SVGAGI (reference sequence). V dropped 0 bases and J dropped 7 bases, with 16 bases sitting between them. This CDR3 has 16 amino acids. The CDR3 protein is CASSYSVADGRNTIYF. DNA for the CDR3: TGTGCCAGCAGTTACTCGGTGGCTGACGGGCGCAACACCATATATTTT.

This clone was counted between two and nine times. This CDR3 is CASSQAPAGGLNEQFF. The CDR3, as DNA: TGCGCCAGCAGCCAAGCCCCGGCGGGGGGACTCAATGAGCAGTTCTTC. The V and J genes are TRBV4-3 and TRBJ2-1; TRBD2 agrees at 8 bases. After removal of 1 base from V and 6 bases from J, the junction contained 8 bases not matched to a gene. Germline V gives CDR1 LGHNA, CDR2 YSLEER. CDR3 length equals 16 residues.